This is a list of T cell receptor beta chains from one sample in a study of blood T cell repertoires in COVID-19. TCRdb's copy holds only in-frame clones and misses some; the assay was immunoSEQ multiplex PCR. The sample lists over 85,000 clones; 75% to 90% were seen once. The sequencing input was peripheral blood. These receptors came from a male donor with acute or convalescent COVID-19. The CDR3 runs from the conserved cysteine through the conserved F or W. The order of the fields is V gene, clone size, D gene, J gene, CDR3 protein, CDR3 DNA. D genes are given only for firm matches. Only part of the rows carry a size: once, few, many, or a class if the clone is expanded.

V gene: TRBV9
clone size: once
D gene: .
J gene: TRBJ1-1
CDR3 protein: CASSVGPNTEAFF
CDR3 DNA: TGTGCCAGCAGCGTAGGGCCGAACACTGAAGCTTTCTTT

V gene: TRBV11-2
clone size: .
D gene: .
J gene: TRBJ1-6
CDR3 protein: CASSLNADYNSPLHF
CDR3 DNA: TGTGCCAGCAGCTTAAACGCAGATTATAATTCACCCCTCCACTTT

V gene: TRBV19
clone size: .
D gene: .
J gene: TRBJ1-1
CDR3 protein: CASSPATRRDKYTEAFF
CDR3 DNA: TGTGCCAGTAGTCCCGCCACCCGACGGGACAAATACACTGAAGCTTTCTTT

V gene: TRBV7-7
clone size: .
D gene: .
J gene: TRBJ2-5
CDR3 protein: CASSSGRRADTQETQYF
CDR3 DNA: TGTGCCAGCAGCTCAGGTCGGCGAGCGGATACACAAGAGACCCAGTACTTC

V gene: TRBV7-8
clone size: .
D gene: TRBD1
J gene: TRBJ2-3
CDR3 protein: CASSSGQGSTDTQYF
CDR3 DNA: TGTGCCAGCAGCTCGGGACAGGGTTCCACAGATACGCAGTATTTT

V gene: TRBV14
clone size: once
D gene: TRBD1
J gene: TRBJ1-5
CDR3 protein: CASSQIQGRPQHF
CDR3 DNA: TGTGCCAGCAGCCAAATACAGGGGAGGCCCCAGCATTTT

V gene: TRBV12-3/TRBV12-4
clone size: .
D gene: .
J gene: TRBJ1-1
CDR3 protein: CASSLGQDTEAFF
CDR3 DNA: TGTGCCAGCAGTTTAGGGCAGGACACTGAAGCTTTCTTT

V gene: TRBV5-6
clone size: .
D gene: .
J gene: TRBJ2-5
CDR3 protein: CASSLPGLDVETQYF
CDR3 DNA: TGTGCCAGCAGCTTGCCGGGTCTAGATGTGGAGACCCAGTACTTC

V gene: TRBV7-3
clone size: .
D gene: TRBD2
J gene: TRBJ2-1
CDR3 protein: CASSLVRGGNNEQFF
CDR3 DNA: TGTGCCAGCAGCTTGGTGCGGGGGGGCAACAATGAGCAGTTCTTC

V gene: TRBV15
clone size: .
D gene: TRBD1
J gene: TRBJ2-2
CDR3 protein: CATSLDRATGELFF
CDR3 DNA: TGTGCCACCAGCCTGGACAGGGCCACCGGGGAGCTGTTTTTT

V gene: TRBV15
clone size: .
D gene: TRBD1
J gene: TRBJ1-2
CDR3 protein: CATSRAGQGETNYGYTF
CDR3 DNA: TGTGCCACCAGCAGAGCTGGACAGGGCGAAACTAACTATGGCTACACCTTC

V gene: TRBV30
clone size: .
D gene: .
J gene: TRBJ2-5
CDR3 protein: CAWTETPETQYF
CDR3 DNA: TGTGCCTGGACCGAGACACCAGAGACCCAGTACTTC

V gene: TRBV7-8
clone size: .
D gene: TRBD2
J gene: TRBJ2-1
CDR3 protein: CASSYGRTRSYNEQFF
CDR3 DNA: TGTGCCAGCAGCTATGGTAGGACTAGATCCTACAATGAGCAGTTCTTC

V gene: TRBV11-3
clone size: .
D gene: TRBD1
J gene: TRBJ2-2
CDR3 protein: CASSPGGTGNTGELFF
CDR3 DNA: TGTGCCAGCAGCCCGGGTGGGACAGGGAATACCGGGGAGCTGTTTTTT

V gene: TRBV30
clone size: .
D gene: TRBD2
J gene: TRBJ2-2
CDR3 protein: CAWSFTSGVAGTGELFF
CDR3 DNA: TGTGCCTGGAGTTTTACTAGCGGGGTGGCGGGGACCGGGGAGCTGTTTTTT

V gene: TRBV28
clone size: .
D gene: .
J gene: TRBJ1-1
CDR3 protein: CASRSDFGAFF
CDR3 DNA: TGTGCCAGCAGGTCAGATTTTGGAGCTTTCTTT

V gene: TRBV7-8
clone size: .
D gene: .
J gene: TRBJ1-1
CDR3 protein: CASSLGGGLTEAFF
CDR3 DNA: TGTGCCAGCAGCTTAGGAGGGGGTTTGACTGAAGCTTTCTTT

V gene: TRBV5-1
clone size: .
D gene: .
J gene: TRBJ2-5
CDR3 protein: CASSYAGQETQYF
CDR3 DNA: TGCGCCAGCAGCTACGCGGGCCAAGAGACCCAGTACTTC

V gene: TRBV5-1
clone size: .
D gene: .
J gene: TRBJ1-1
CDR3 protein: CASSGDSYTEAFF
CDR3 DNA: TGCGCCAGCAGCGGCGACAGCTACACTGAAGCTTTCTTT

V gene: TRBV18
clone size: .
D gene: .
J gene: TRBJ1-2
CDR3 protein: CASSPLGRTEGNNGYTF
CDR3 DNA: TGTGCCAGCTCACCCCTCGGACGGACGGAGGGAAATAATGGCTACACCTTC

V gene: TRBV7-8
clone size: .
D gene: .
J gene: TRBJ1-4
CDR3 protein: CASSLAQGNNEKLFF
CDR3 DNA: TGTGCCAGCAGCTTAGCGCAGGGGAATAATGAAAAACTGTTTTTT

V gene: TRBV27
clone size: .
D gene: TRBD2
J gene: TRBJ2-2
CDR3 protein: CASSGQRGGAGELFF
CDR3 DNA: TGTGCCAGCAGTGGGCAACGGGGGGGCGCCGGGGAGCTGTTTTTT

V gene: TRBV6-5
clone size: .
D gene: TRBD1
J gene: TRBJ1-1
CDR3 protein: CASSYLSGGQQAFF
CDR3 DNA: TGTGCCAGCAGTTATTTATCAGGGGGGCAGCAAGCTTTCTTT

V gene: TRBV6-1
clone size: .
D gene: .
J gene: TRBJ2-2
CDR3 protein: CASSDPSLAPGELFF
CDR3 DNA: TGTGCCAGCAGTGACCCAAGCCTAGCCCCCGGGGAGCTGTTTTTT

V gene: TRBV14
clone size: once
D gene: .
J gene: TRBJ1-6
CDR3 protein: CASSPGGNSPLHF
CDR3 DNA: TGTGCCAGCAGCCCGGGGGGAAATTCACCCCTCCACTTT

V gene: TRBV27
clone size: .
D gene: TRBD1
J gene: TRBJ1-2
CDR3 protein: CASSLLGDRVHGYTF
CDR3 DNA: TGTGCCAGCAGTTTATTGGGGGACAGGGTTCATGGCTACACCTTC

V gene: TRBV9
clone size: few
D gene: .
J gene: TRBJ2-7
CDR3 protein: CASSAGHTDSYEQYF
CDR3 DNA: TGTGCCAGCAGCGCCGGACACACCGACTCCTACGAGCAGTACTTC

V gene: TRBV5-1
clone size: .
D gene: .
J gene: TRBJ2-3
CDR3 protein: CASSLGGNTDTQYF
CDR3 DNA: TGCGCCAGCAGTTTAGGGGGTAACACAGATACGCAGTATTTT

V gene: TRBV25-1
clone size: .
D gene: TRBD1
J gene: TRBJ1-2
CDR3 protein: CASSEGQGASYGYTF
CDR3 DNA: TGTGCCAGCAGTGAAGGGCAGGGGGCAAGCTATGGCTACACCTTC

V gene: TRBV19
clone size: .
D gene: .
J gene: TRBJ2-7
CDR3 protein: CASRPGPSYEQYF
CDR3 DNA: TGTGCCAGTCGGCCAGGGCCCTCCTACGAGCAGTACTTC